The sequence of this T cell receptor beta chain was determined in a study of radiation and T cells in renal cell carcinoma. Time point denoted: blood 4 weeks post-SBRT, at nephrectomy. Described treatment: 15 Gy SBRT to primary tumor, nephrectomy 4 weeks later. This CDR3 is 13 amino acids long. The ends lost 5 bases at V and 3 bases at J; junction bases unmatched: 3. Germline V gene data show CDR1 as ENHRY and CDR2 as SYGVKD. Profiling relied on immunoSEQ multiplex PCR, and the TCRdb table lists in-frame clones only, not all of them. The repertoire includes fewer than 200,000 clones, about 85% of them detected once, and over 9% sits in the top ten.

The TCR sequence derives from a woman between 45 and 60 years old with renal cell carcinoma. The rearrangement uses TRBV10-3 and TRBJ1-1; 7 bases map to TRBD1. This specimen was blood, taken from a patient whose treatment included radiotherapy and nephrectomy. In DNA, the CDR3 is TGTGCCATCAGTAAAACAGGGGACACTGAAGCTTTCTTT. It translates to CAISKTGDTEAFF.